This entry features one T cell receptor (beta chain) sequence. Its antigen is as yet unknown. The data derive from a study of shared clonotypes between healthy human individuals. Study observations and caveats: What rarefaction showed was incomplete sorted-subset sequencing despite large depth. Clonotypes shared by all four sorted-subset donors had higher generation probabilities than non-shared clonotypes.

The repertoire was sequenced with immunoSEQ multiplex PCR; TCRdb's copy has only in-frame clones and lacks some. In the table there are approximately 980,000 clones, about three quarters of which are singletons. V lost 1 base and J lost 0, with 18 bases in between. Germline V gives CDR1 SGHDT, CDR2 YYEEEE. The CDR3 is 18 residues long. Specimen: memory CD4+ T cells sorted from blood. Subset meaning: CD45RA-negative fraction. The chain recombines TRBV5-6 with TRBJ2-3, with a possible D match to TRBD2 (7 bases). The source is a man aged 18 to 30 in good health. Here the CDR3 DNA reads TGTGCCAGCAGCTTGCCCTATGTCGGGGGGCGAAGCACAGATACGCAGTATTTT. Its translation is CASSLPYVGGRSTDTQYF.